This T cell receptor (beta chain) was identified during a study of blood T cells in healthy people across ages. As to this clonotype: Its antigen is still unknown.

Primed by a sample-barcoded 5' primer and a J-beta primer mix, a second PCR proceeded for roughly 7 to 12 cycles. From the 5' RACE reads, TCRdb called clonotypes with MiXCR, one entry per CDR3 protein. The sample lists hundreds of thousands of distinct CDR3 sequences; roughly 32% were seen once. The study's findings and limits: Unsorted PBMC input precluded a conclusive naive versus antigen-experienced comparison. As age increased, TCR beta diversity per million T cells fell in a roughly linear fashion.

This CDR3 comprises 16 residues. Trimming stripped 0 bases from V and 0 bases from J, with 12 bases between. Germline V gene lookup returns CDR1 LGHDT and CDR2 YNNKEL (reference sequence). The sample was blood. The TCR sequence derives from a woman older than 75 in good health. The chain carries TRBV3-1 and TRBJ2-7; perhaps TRBD2 as D (6 bases). The CDR3 coding sequence is TGTGCCAGCAGCCAAGATCGGAGGGAAATCTCCTACGAGCAGTACTTC. It specifies CASSQDRREISYEQYF.